The rows below give T cell receptor beta chains drawn from one sample of a study of spatial heterogeneity in lung cancer. TCRdb reprocessed the 5' RACE reads via MiXCR and lists one record per CDR3 protein. The sample lists about 43,000 distinct CDR3 sequences; 20% to 25% were seen once. The sequencing here drew on PBMCs, taken at follow-up. The receptor source for this set is a female donor with early-stage non-small cell lung cancer. CDR3s include the opening cysteine and the closing phenylalanine or tryptophan. Each record gives: D gene, clone size, V gene, J gene, CDR3 protein, CDR3 DNA. A D gene is named only where the DNA matches it firmly. Not all rows give a size; the values are once, few, many and, for expanded clones, a class.

d_call: NA; clone_size: NA; v_call: TRBV5-1; j_call: TRBJ2-1; cdr3_aa: CASSRDPYNEQFF; cdr3_nt: TGCGCCAGCAGCAGGGACCCCTACAATGAGCAGTTCTTC
d_call: TRBD2; clone_size: few; v_call: TRBV5-4; j_call: TRBJ2-2; cdr3_aa: CATTGLAGGPTGELFF; cdr3_nt: TGTGCCACTACCGGACTAGCGGGAGGGCCAACCGGGGAGCTGTTTTTT
d_call: TRBD1; clone_size: once; v_call: TRBV20-1; j_call: TRBJ2-2; cdr3_aa: CSAAQGSNTGELFF; cdr3_nt: TGCAGTGCGGCACAGGGGTCGAACACCGGGGAGCTGTTTTTT
d_call: TRBD1; clone_size: NA; v_call: TRBV6-5; j_call: TRBJ1-5; cdr3_aa: CASSKTGRSFFGQPQHF; cdr3_nt: TGTGCCAGCAGTAAGACAGGGCGTTCGTTTTTTGGTCAGCCCCAGCATTTT
d_call: TRBD2; clone_size: NA; v_call: TRBV7-2; j_call: TRBJ2-1; cdr3_aa: CASSLVGTNYNEQFF; cdr3_nt: TGTGCCAGCAGCTTAGTTGGGACTAACTACAATGAGCAGTTCTTC
d_call: NA; clone_size: NA; v_call: TRBV28; j_call: TRBJ2-6; cdr3_aa: CASSLSPGHGAGANVLTF; cdr3_nt: TGTGCCAGCAGTTTAAGTCCGGGCCACGGGGCCGGGGCCAACGTCCTGACTTTC
d_call: NA; clone_size: many; v_call: TRBV7-2; j_call: TRBJ1-5; cdr3_aa: CASSSNGQSQHF; cdr3_nt: TGTGCCAGCAGCTCCAACGGACAGTCCCAGCATTTT
d_call: NA; clone_size: NA; v_call: TRBV4-1; j_call: TRBJ1-2; cdr3_aa: CASSLRTVDGYGYTF; cdr3_nt: TGCGCCAGCAGCCTCCGGACAGTCGATGGGTATGGCTACACCTTC
d_call: NA; clone_size: few; v_call: TRBV7-6; j_call: TRBJ1-3; cdr3_aa: CASSLASSGNTIYF; cdr3_nt: TGTGCCAGCAGCTTAGCATCCTCTGGAAACACCATATATTTT
d_call: TRBD2; clone_size: NA; v_call: TRBV5-1; j_call: TRBJ2-3; cdr3_aa: CASSGGTSGGTDTQYF; cdr3_nt: TGCGCCAGCAGCGGAGGGACTAGCGGGGGGACAGATACGCAGTATTTT
d_call: NA; clone_size: NA; v_call: TRBV7-9; j_call: TRBJ1-1; cdr3_aa: CASSFLGDTEAFF; cdr3_nt: TGTGCCAGCAGCTTTCTGGGGGACACTGAAGCTTTCTTT
d_call: NA; clone_size: few; v_call: TRBV15; j_call: TRBJ1-6; cdr3_aa: CATSRDRGLRSYNSPLHF; cdr3_nt: TGTGCCACCAGCAGAGATCGTGGGCTAAGATCCTATAATTCACCCCTCCACTTT
d_call: NA; clone_size: NA; v_call: TRBV27; j_call: TRBJ2-2; cdr3_aa: CASTLRVTGELFF; cdr3_nt: TGTGCCAGCACTCTCAGGGTCACCGGGGAGCTGTTTTTT